This T cell receptor beta chain appears in the sequencing data of a study of cytomegalovirus exposure and HLA in healthy donors. Findings of the study overall: The investigators catalogued 150 or so TCR beta chains as cytomegalovirus-associated. Association of a missense DCLRE1C variant with TCR beta V- and J-gene trimming was reported in a later analysis. What a later analysis showed was that several of the most significant clusters appeared linked to common viral pathogens.

The V and J ends lost 4 bases and 4 bases respectively, with 9 bases between them. CDR3 length: 12 amino acids. Per the germline V gene, CDR1 is SGHRS and CDR2 is YFSETQ. 13 Jbeta primers and 60 Vbeta primers were used for the PCR. The method was immunoSEQ multiplex PCR; TCRdb's version includes in-frame clones alone and lacks a portion of them. The table records approximately 160,000 clones, 65% to 85% of them present only once. A note on this clone: What it binds is unknown.

The receptor's source is a woman aged 45-60 years in good health and CMV-seropositive. This chain joins TRBV5-1 and TRBJ2-7, with D possibly being TRBD1 (5 bases). What was sequenced was PBMCs. The CDR3 loop is CASSAGQYEQYF. CDR3 coding DNA: TGCGCCAGCAGCGCAGGGCAGTACGAGCAGTACTTC.